The next 28 T cell receptor beta chains were all read from a single sample in a study of cytomegalovirus exposure and HLA in healthy donors. 13 Jbeta primers and 60 Vbeta primers were used for the PCR. TCRdb's table, derived via immunoSEQ multiplex PCR, lists solely in-frame clones and lacks some. Of approximately 110,000 clones listed, 80% are singletons. The specimen was PBMCs. Receptors were obtained from a man aged 25-40 years in good health and CMV-seropositive.

The chain couples TRBV6-1 to TRBJ1-5, with TRBD1 identical over 11 bases. From germline, CDR1 is MNHNS and CDR2 SASEGT. V shed 4 bases, J shed 4 bases, and the junction held 18 bases outside the gene matches. CDR3 length: 20 amino acids. CDR3 bases: TGTGCCAGCAGTGGCCGGGACAGGGGGACTGGGTATTTTCGGAATCAGCCCCAGCATTTT. Protein: CASSGRDRGTGYFRNQPQHF.

The V call is TRBV27, the J call TRBJ2-2; D is possibly TRBD1 (5 bases). From germline, CDR1 is MNHEY and CDR2 SMNVEV (reference sequence). The CDR3 is made up of 11 amino acids. Trimming shortened V by 8 bases and J by 5 bases, and 6 bases separated the two germline ends. CDR3 amino acids: CASSGTGELFF. The CDR3 DNA reads as TGTGCCAGCTCAGGGACCGGGGAGCTGTTTTTT.

The chain couples TRBV5-1 to TRBJ1-1; D gene unclear. With 0 bases removed from V and 0 bases from J, the gap between germline ends came to 9 bases. The CDR3 is made up of 15 amino acids. Looked up from germline, CDR1 is SGHRS and CDR2 is YFSETQ. CDR3 nucleotides: TGCGCCAGCAGCTTGGTCCTAGCGGTGAACACTGAAGCTTTCTTT. Translation gives CASSLVLAVNTEAFF.

This chain connects TRBV2 to TRBJ2-3; D perhaps matches TRBD1 (5 bases). The CDR3 consists of 14 residues. Between the trimmed V and J ends, which lost 2 bases and 4 bases, there was a span of 10 bases. CDR1 and CDR2 (germline): SNHLY, FYNNEI. The CDR3 is CASSERGRPDTQYF. As DNA, the CDR3 is TGTGCCAGCAGTGAAAGGGGTAGACCAGATACGCAGTATTTT.

The chain has TRBV27 and TRBJ2-7; 9 positions agree with TRBD2. This CDR3 has 15 amino acids. With 5 bases clipped from V and 4 bases from J, the junction kept 9 bases outside the gene matches. In germline, CDR1 is MNHEY, CDR2 SMNVEV (reference sequence). CDR3 residues: CASSGLSGGLYEQYF. The CDR3, as DNA: TGTGCCAGCAGTGGGCTAAGCGGGGGGTTGTACGAGCAGTACTTC.

The V and J genes are TRBV6-1 and TRBJ1-1, with 9 bases lining up with TRBD1. Unmatched junction bases numbered 7, after V lost 4 bases and J lost 1 base. CDR3 length equals 16 residues. Germline assignment: CDR1 MNHNS and CDR2 SASEGT. CDR3 nucleotides: TGTGCCAGCAGTGCGCGGACAGGGGCCCAGAACACTGAAGCTTTCTTT. Translating it yields CASSARTGAQNTEAFF.

This clone has just one count. This sequence joins TRBV4-3 and TRBJ2-6; D call uncertain. The CDR3 extends over 17 amino acids. V was pared by 0 bases and J by 0 bases, with 9 bases between. Germline CDR1 and CDR2: LGHNA and YSLEER. The CDR3 spells CASSQDMTGSGANVLTF. The CDR3 DNA reads TGCGCCAGCAGCCAAGATATGACGGGCTCTGGGGCCAACGTCCTGACTTTC.

The chain couples TRBV6-1 to TRBJ1-6; D not certain. This CDR3 has 13 residues. Germline V gene lookup returns CDR1 MNHNS and CDR2 SASEGT. V dropped 6 bases and J dropped 12 bases, with 15 bases sitting between them. The CDR3 here is CASSYLLNQPLHF. As DNA, the CDR3 is TGTGCCAGCAGCTACCTTCTGAATCAACCCCTCCACTTT.

The V and J genes are TRBV6-5 and TRBJ1-2, with 11 bases matching TRBD1. The CDR3 runs to 15 residues. V lost 0 bases to trimming and J lost 5 bases; unmatched junction nucleotides: 2. CDR1 is MNHEY, CDR2 SVGAGI, per germline. CDR3 DNA sequence: TGTGCCAGCAGTTACTCGGGGACAGGGGGGTATGGCTACACCTTC. Protein: CASSYSGTGGYGYTF.

Notes on this clone: One end of the junction varies from germline; a read error may be responsible. CDR3: CAIRAASSTDRQYF. The CDR3 DNA reads as TGTGCCATCAGGGCCGCTTCCAGCACAGATAGGCAGTATTTT. This rearrangement joins TRBV10-3 to TRBJ2-3; D remains unclear. Germline V lookup: CDR1 ENHRY, CDR2 SYGVKD. CDR3 length: 14 residues.

This rearrangement joins TRBV6-5 to TRBJ1-1, with TRBD1 matching over 7 bases. Germline trimming cut 8 bases from V and 4 bases from J; bases unmatched to any gene: 13. The CDR3 covers 15 residues. The germline CDR1 and CDR2 sequences are MNHEY and SVGAGI. CDR3 nucleotides: TGTGCCAGCCGCCCCCGCGGCAGGGGGGCCACTGAAGCTTTCTTT. Its translation: CASRPRGRGATEAFF.

The chain is built from TRBV4-1 and TRBJ2-7; 9 bases map to TRBD2. Trimming took 4 bases from V and 2 from J; bases not matched to a gene: 6. The CDR3 has 15 amino acids. Germline assignment: CDR1 MGHRA and CDR2 YSYEKL. The CDR3 protein is CASSPLASGAYEQYF. The CDR3 nucleotides are TGCGCCAGCAGCCCACTTGCTAGCGGGGCCTACGAGCAGTACTTC.

In this sample, this clone turned up once. The chain links TRBV4-2 to TRBJ2-2, with 8 bases aligning to TRBD1. This CDR3 spans 16 amino acids. Germline trimming cut 7 bases from V and 0 bases from J; bases unmatched to any gene: 7. CDR1 is LGHNA and CDR2 is YNFKEQ in the germline V gene. The CDR3 loop is CASKQGRGPNTGELFF. CDR3 in DNA: TGTGCCAGCAAGCAAGGCAGGGGGCCGAACACCGGGGAGCTGTTTTTT.

This sequence joins TRBV5-4 and TRBJ2-1, with D possibly being TRBD1 (7 bases). The CDR3 is 13 amino acids. Looked up from germline, CDR1 is SGHNT and CDR2 is YYREEE (reference sequence). Trimming pared 4 bases from V and 8 bases from J, leaving 13 bases between. The CDR3, as DNA: TGTGCCAGCAGCCAGGGGGGCTCCCATGAGCAGTTCTTC. Translation gives CASSQGGSHEQFF. Supplemented by reference TRBV5-4 and TRBJ2-1, the full variable domain reads ETGVTQSPTHLIKTRGQQVTLRCSSQSGHNTVSWYQQALGQGPQFIFQYYREEENGRGNFPPRFSGLQFPNYSSELNVNALELDDSALYLCASSQGGSHEQFFGPGTRLTVL.

The chain carries TRBV30 and TRBJ2-5, with 9 positions matching TRBD1. CDR1 is GTSNPN, CDR2 SVGIG, per germline (reference sequence). The CDR3 spans 14 residues. V was pared by 3 bases and J by 4 bases, with 6 bases of the junction left unmatched. The CDR3 region is CAWSKDRGGETQYF. The CDR3 DNA is TGTGCCTGGAGCAAAGACAGGGGGGGAGAGACCCAGTACTTC.

About this clone: Other nucleotide sequences from this sample produce the same CDR3. The chain couples TRBV4-1 to TRBJ1-6; D is uncertain. V lost 4 bases and J lost 5, with 18 bases in between. Per the germline V gene, CDR1 is MGHRA and CDR2 is YSYEKL. CDR3 size: 17 residues. The CDR3 DNA reads as TGCGCCAGCAGCCCATTACCACGGCCCCAGGATAATTCACCCCTCCACTTT. Its translation: CASSPLPRPQDNSPLHF.

This clone was recorded once. V and J are TRBV6-5 and TRBJ2-1; 11 nucleotides agree with TRBD2. The V gene's germline CDR1 is MNHEY and CDR2 SVGAGI. The CDR3 is 14 amino acids. Trimming took 4 bases from V and 12 from J; bases not matched to a gene: 8. The CDR3 DNA reads TGTGCCAGCAGTTCCTTCGGGACTAGCGGTCGGCAGTTCTTC. It specifies CASSSFGTSGRQFF.

The gene calls are TRBV5-1 and TRBJ2-5; TRBD1 is a possible D gene (5 bases). This CDR3 contains 15 residues. V was trimmed by 4 bases and J by 4 bases, leaving 17 bases between them. Germline V gene data show CDR1 as SGHRS and CDR2 as YFSETQ. CDR3 region: CASSTGPARGETQYF. DNA for the CDR3: TGCGCCAGCAGCACAGGACCCGCTAGGGGAGAGACCCAGTACTTC. Full variable domain (missing parts from reference TRBV5-1 and TRBJ2-5): KAGVTQTPRYLIKTRGQQVTLSCSPISGHRSVSWYQQTPGQGLQFLFEYFSETQRNKGNFPGRFSGRQFSNSRSEMNVSTLELGDSALYLCASSTGPARGETQYFGPGTRLLVL.

The CDR3 is CASSYRASGGAWYQETQYF. CDR3 coding DNA: TGTGCCAGCAGTTATCGGGCCAGCGGGGGGGCTTGGTACCAAGAGACCCAGTACTTC. The chain employs TRBV27 and TRBJ2-5, with 10 bases fitting TRBD2. Germline loops: CDR1 MNHEY, CDR2 SMNVEV (reference sequence). Trimming took 4 bases from V and 0 from J; bases not matched to a gene: 14. The CDR3 extends over 19 amino acids.

V gene TRBV10-3 combines with J gene TRBJ1-1; D is unresolved. The germline gives CDR1 ENHRY, CDR2 SYGVKD. The CDR3 has 13 residues. Trimming took 1 base from V and 4 from J, leaving 7 bases between them. The CDR3 loop is CAISELGSTEAFF. In DNA form, the CDR3 reads TGTGCCATCAGTGAGTTGGGGAGCACTGAAGCTTTCTTT.

The chain uses TRBV4-1 and TRBJ2-5, with D tentatively TRBD1 (6 bases). The germline V and J ends were trimmed by 2 bases and 5 bases, with 15 bases remaining between them. The germline V gene has CDR1 MGHRA and CDR2 YSYEKL. The CDR3 is 15 amino acids. The CDR3 DNA reads TGCGCCAGCAGCCAAACCGACAGGACTGTCGAGACCCAGTACTTC. The encoded protein is CASSQTDRTVETQYF.

The J gene is TRBJ1-2, the V gene TRBV2; no firm D call. CDR3 length: 15 amino acids. V lost 2 bases and J 1 base, leaving 11 bases between the germline ends. Looked up from germline, CDR1 is SNHLY and CDR2 is FYNNEI. The CDR3 here is CASSEWYRFNYGYTF. The CDR3 nucleotides are TGTGCCAGCAGTGAATGGTACAGATTTAACTATGGCTACACCTTC.

The chain couples TRBV5-1 to TRBJ1-2; no firm D call. V lost 0 bases, J lost 4 bases, and 7 bases lay in between. In germline, CDR1 is SGHRS, CDR2 YFSETQ. The CDR3 extends over 13 amino acids. CDR3 bases: TGCGCCAGCAGCTTGGGGGCAGCCTATGGCTACACCTTC. Translation gives CASSLGAAYGYTF. The entire variable domain, with the rest obtained from reference TRBV5-1 and TRBJ1-2, is as follows: KAGVTQTPRYLIKTRGQQVTLSCSPISGHRSVSWYQQTPGQGLQFLFEYFSETQRNKGNFPGRFSGRQFSNSRSEMNVSTLELGDSALYLCASSLGAAYGYTFGSGTRLTVV.

This chain connects TRBV7-2 to TRBJ2-3, with 13 bases that match TRBD2. CDR1 is SGHTA, CDR2 FQGNSA, per germline. The CDR3 is 15 residues long. J lost 6 bases, V lost 5 bases, and 5 bases had no gene match. The CDR3 is CASSLLTSGGDTQYF. CDR3 DNA: TGTGCCAGCAGCCTCCTGACTAGCGGGGGGGATACGCAGTATTTT.

This rearrangement joins TRBV4-1 to TRBJ1-1; D possibly corresponds to TRBD1 (6 bases). CDR1 MGHRA and CDR2 YSYEKL come from the germline V gene. This CDR3 is built from 13 residues. Trimming removed 4 bases from V and 6 bases from J, with 12 bases in between. CDR3 amino acids: CASSRGGGAEAFF. The CDR3 DNA sequence: TGCGCCAGCAGCCGCGGCGGGGGCGCTGAAGCTTTCTTT.

This sequence joins TRBV5-6 and TRBJ2-5; D might be TRBD1 (5 bases). V dropped 1 base and J dropped 1 base, with 14 bases sitting between them. The germline gives CDR1 SGHDT, CDR2 YYEEEE. The CDR3 covers 16 residues. The CDR3: CASSLLRQGSQETQYF. CDR3 DNA sequence: TGTGCCAGCAGCTTGTTGCGCCAGGGATCCCAAGAGACCCAGTACTTC.

This clone was counted only a few times. This chain uses TRBV5-6 with TRBJ1-1; possible D gene TRBD1, 5 bases. The CDR3 consists of 14 residues. CDR1 and CDR2 (germline): SGHDT, YYEEEE. Trimming removed 0 bases from V and 8 bases from J, with 14 bases in between. Here the CDR3 reads CASSLGFYGGEAFF. CDR3 DNA sequence: TGTGCCAGCAGCTTGGGTTTCTACGGGGGAGAAGCTTTCTTT.

The chain recombines TRBV4-2 with TRBJ2-2; 8 positions match TRBD2. The germline V gene encodes CDR1 LGHNA and CDR2 YNFKEQ. This CDR3 has 18 amino acids. The V and J ends lost 1 base and 4 bases, in that order; junction bases with no gene match: 11. CDR3 coding DNA: TGTGCCAGCAGCCAAGCGGGGGGGCGGGGGGCCCCCACCGGGGAGCTGTTTTTT. This sequence encodes CASSQAGGRGAPTGELFF.